This T cell receptor (beta chain) derives from a study of CD4+ T cells in melanoma (dated by TCRdb to between 2021 and 2024). As for the study more broadly: The study investigated neoantigen-specific CD4+ T cells in human melanoma. Overall study results and their limits: The report described a correlation between neoantigen-specific CD4+ T cells and the function of CD8+ T cells, macrophages and B cells. Neoantigen-specific CD4+ T cells in melanoma were reported to have a range of differentiation states.

On this clone: Its specific antigen is unknown. Base quality data are lacking; no much larger clone is found one base away.

The CDR3, cysteine through phenylalanine, is 15 amino acids long. Just CDR3 DNA is preserved here, 45 bases in frame from base 1. Germline trimming: 3 bases from V, 2 bases from J; junction bases outside gene matches: 5. In the germline V gene (reference sequence), CDR1 corresponds to MNHEY and CDR2 to SMNVEV. Donors were patients with melanoma. The method behind the library was the immunoSEQ multiplex PCR assay. TCRdb stores this immuneACCESS table with in-frame sequences only. Part of the clones is absent; in the studies checked, under half of the shortfall reflects unresolved V genes, and no reason is known for the rest. The sample table lists some 150,000 clones, 85% to 95% of them with a count of one. 1.5% of the sample rests with the top ten.

The chain is assembled from TRBV27 and TRBJ2-3, with TRBD2 identical over 7 junction bases. The TCR originated in a human donor with melanoma. In nucleotides, the sequence is TGTGCCAGCAGTTTCCGCGGGAGTGACACAGATACGCAGTATTTT. This yields the protein CASSFRGSDTDTQYF.